The next 26 T cell receptor beta chains were all read from a single sample in a study of blood T cells in healthy people across ages. The authors ran a second PCR of roughly 6 to 12 cycles using a sample-barcoded 5' primer and a J-beta primer mix. TCRdb analysed the 5' RACE reads with MiXCR anew, one entry per CDR3 protein. Of about 1 million distinct CDR3 sequences listed, 35% to 50% are singletons. The material sequenced was blood. These receptors were taken from a woman aged 60-70 years in good health.

The chain links TRBV29-1 to TRBJ2-7; D could derive from TRBD1 or TRBD2 (5 bases each). V was shortened by 0 bases and J by 7 bases, with 19 bases between the two germline ends. CDR1 and CDR2 (germline): SQVTM, ANQGSEA. CDR3 length: 15 amino acids. Here the CDR3 reads CSVEDRSGHYEEQYF. The CDR3 region has the DNA TGCAGCGTTGAAGATCGGAGCGGACACTACGAAGAGCAGTACTTC.

This clonotype was counted many times. The chain joins TRBV29-1 to TRBJ2-3, with TRBD2 matching 8 bases. With 7 bases clipped from V and 1 base from J, the junction kept 13 bases outside the gene matches. Germline lookup yields CDR1 SQVTM and CDR2 ANQGSEA. The CDR3 extends over 16 amino acids. The CDR3 DNA sequence: TGCAGCGACATCTCAGGGAGCGGGAGCGGCACAGATACGCAGTATTTT. Amino acids: CSDISGSGSGTDTQYF.

The V gene is TRBV15, the J gene TRBJ2-7; D possibly corresponds to TRBD1 (6 bases). Trimming removed 2 bases at V and 0 bases at J, with 17 bases between. CDR3 size: 17 residues. The germline V gene encodes CDR1 LNHNV and CDR2 YYDKDF (reference sequence). CDR3 region: CATSRSGTRESSYEQYF. The CDR3 coding sequence is TGTGCCACCAGCAGATCCGGGACAAGGGAAAGCTCCTACGAGCAGTACTTC.

Ten or more counts support this clonotype. This chain uses TRBV12-3 or TRBV12-4 with TRBJ2-1, with a tentative D call TRBD1 (5 bases). The CDR3 consists of 11 residues. V dropped 3 bases and J dropped 11 bases, with 8 bases sitting between them. The CDR3 DNA sequence: TGTGCCAGCAGTTTGGGGCAGCAGCAGTTCTTC. Amino acid sequence: CASSLGQQQFF.

V is TRBV25-1 and J is TRBJ2-7, with D uncertain. The CDR3 is 11 residues long. The V end was cut by 4 bases, the J end by 6 bases, with 7 bases between. Germline-derived CDR1 and CDR2 are MGHDK and SYGVNS. The CDR3 loop is CASSGHREQYF. Here the CDR3 DNA reads TGTGCCAGCAGTGGACACCGCGAGCAGTACTTC.

The chain has TRBV20-1 and TRBJ2-1; TRBD2 aligns across 11 bases. The J call may be wrong; the DNA end is better matched by TRBJ2-7. From germline, CDR1 is DFQATT and CDR2 SNEGSKA (reference sequence). The CDR3 length is 14 residues. The CDR3: CSARGLAGYNEQYF. The CDR3 DNA is TGCAGTGCTAGAGGACTAGCGGGATACAATGAGCAGTACTTC.

The chain couples TRBV9 to TRBJ2-1, with D tentatively TRBD2 (6 bases). Germline V gene data show CDR1 as SGDLS and CDR2 as YYNGEE. The CDR3 totals 16 residues. Between the trimmed V and J ends, which lost 4 bases and 0 bases, there was a span of 14 bases. The CDR3 region has the DNA TGTGCCAGCAGCCCGCGGGACCCGAGCTCCTACAATGAGCAGTTCTTC. Protein: CASSPRDPSSYNEQFF.

This clonotype was found a few times. The chain combines TRBV11-1 with TRBJ2-5, with TRBD2 as a possible D gene (6 bases). The germline gives CDR1 SGHAT, CDR2 FQDESV (reference sequence). This CDR3 spans 15 amino acids. V was pared by 5 bases and J by 5 bases, with 18 bases between. In nucleotides, the CDR3 is TGTGCCAGCAGCCCGGGCCCAGCGGGCTGGGAGACCCAGTACTTC. Protein sequence: CASSPGPAGWETQYF.

This clonotype turned up a few times. The rearrangement links TRBV12-3 or TRBV12-4 to TRBJ2-5; D remains unclear. The CDR3 loop spans 16 amino acids. V dropped 3 bases and J dropped 1 base, with 15 bases sitting between them. In DNA, the CDR3 is TGTGCCAGCAGTTTTGGGCTTCGGTCCTTCCAAGAGACCCAGTACTTC. Amino acid sequence: CASSFGLRSFQETQYF.

This clonotype was seen a few times. This chain uses TRBV27 with TRBJ2-3, with TRBD2 identical over 9 bases. V was clipped by 5 bases and J by 4 bases; unmatched bases: 13. There are 17 residues in the CDR3. The V gene's germline CDR1 is MNHEY and CDR2 SMNVEV (reference sequence). DNA of the CDR3: TGTGCCAGCAGTCCAAGTTATAGCGGGAGACCCTCAGATACGCAGTATTTT. This encodes CASSPSYSGRPSDTQYF.

The J gene is TRBJ2-3, the V gene TRBV5-1; D is unresolved. Trimming left V 5 bases short and J 4 bases short, with 5 bases between. The CDR3 has 11 residues. Germline V CDR1 and CDR2: SGHRS, YFSETQ. The CDR3 sequence: CASRMSDTQYF. CDR3 nucleotide sequence: TGCGCCAGCAGGATGTCAGATACGCAGTATTTT. Combining the CDR3 with reference TRBV5-1 and TRBJ2-3 gives the whole variable domain KAGVTQTPRYLIKTRGQQVTLSCSPISGHRSVSWYQQTPGQGLQFLFEYFSETQRNKGNFPGRFSGRQFSNSRSEMNVSTLELGDSALYLCASRMSDTQYFGPGTRLTVL.

The chain employs TRBV27 and TRBJ2-7, with 9 bases identical to TRBD2. Losses at the gene ends were 1 base for V and 7 bases for J; bases not matched to a gene: 14. Germline V gene lookup returns CDR1 MNHEY and CDR2 SMNVEV (reference sequence). CDR3 length equals 17 residues. CDR3 DNA sequence: TGTGCCAGCAGTTTATGGACTAGCGCAAGCTCCTACAATGAGCAGTACTTC. Translation: CASSLWTSASSYNEQYF.

The chain links TRBV27 to TRBJ2-3; D remains ambiguous. Trimming took off 4 bases at V and 2 bases at J, with 7 bases between the two ends. The CDR3 loop spans 13 amino acids. Per germline, CDR1 MNHEY and CDR2 SMNVEV (reference sequence). In DNA form, the CDR3 reads TGTGCCAGCAGTTCTCTCTACACAGATACGCAGTATTTT. Translation: CASSSLYTDTQYF.

V is TRBV21-1 and J is TRBJ2-7; the table assigns TRBD2, which was not confirmed against the DNA. TRBV21-1 is listed as a pseudogene. This CDR3 contains 16 residues. As DNA, the CDR3 is TGTGCCAGCAGCAAAGCAATGGCTAGCGGGAGTGACGAGCAGTACTTC. It encodes CASSKAMASGSDEQYF.

The genes are TRBV25-1 and TRBJ1-5, with D tentatively TRBD1 (5 bases). Germline loops: CDR1 MGHDK, CDR2 SYGVNS. Trimming cost V 3 bases and J 0 bases, with 9 bases left between them. The CDR3 consists of 15 residues. The CDR3 is CASSEAGTSNQPQHF. The CDR3 DNA reads TGTGCCAGCAGTGAGGCCGGGACTAGCAATCAGCCCCAGCATTTT.

This chain connects TRBV7-9 to TRBJ1-2; possible D gene TRBD1, 6 bases. The CDR3 length is 12 residues. CDR1 is SEHNR and CDR2 is FQNEAQ in the germline V gene (reference sequence). The ends were cut back, 5 bases at V and 6 bases at J, with 10 bases in the middle. The CDR3 region is CASSGHRDGYTF. CDR3 coding DNA: TGTGCCAGCAGCGGACACAGGGATGGCTACACCTTC.

The chain couples TRBV29-1 to TRBJ2-1; 9 bases align to TRBD1. CDR1 and CDR2 (germline): SQVTM, ANQGSEA. After removal of 6 bases from V and 0 bases from J, the junction contained 9 bases not matched to a gene. The CDR3 extends over 16 amino acids. The CDR3 protein is CSVEPGTGSSYNEQFF. The CDR3 nucleotides are TGCAGCGTCGAACCTGGGACAGGGAGCTCCTACAATGAGCAGTTCTTC.

This clonotype has more than one count but fewer than ten. The chain uses TRBV20-1 and TRBJ2-7; 10 positions match TRBD1. CDR1 and CDR2 from the germline V gene are DFQATT and SNEGSKA (reference sequence). The CDR3 contains 15 residues. The J segment lost 1 base and the V segment lost 2 bases, leaving 5 bases of the junction unmatched. CDR3 nucleotide sequence: TGCAGTGCTAGATTAGGGACAGGGGTATCCTACGAGCAGTACTTC. Translating gives CSARLGTGVSYEQYF.

This clonotype was detected only once. V and J are TRBV5-1 and TRBJ1-4, with TRBD1 matching 8 bases. V shed 1 base, J shed 4 bases, and the junction held 9 bases outside the gene matches. This CDR3 is built from 17 residues. Germline-derived CDR1 and CDR2 are SGHRS and YFSETQ. The CDR3 region is CASSLSTGGSGNEKLFF. The CDR3 DNA is TGCGCCAGCAGCTTGTCTACAGGGGGGAGTGGTAATGAAAAACTGTTTTTT.

CDR3 nucleotides: TGTGCCAGCAGTTACTCGGAAACGGGTCGGGGGGAGCAGTTCTTC. This sequence encodes CASSYSETGRGEQFF. The chain is built from TRBV6-6 and TRBJ2-1; D is perhaps TRBD2 (6 bases). The CDR3 consists of 15 residues. From germline, CDR1 is MNHNY and CDR2 SVGAGI (reference sequence). V was cut by 0 bases and J by 10 bases, with 16 bases left in between.

Only a few counts were recorded for this clonotype. The V gene is TRBV7-9, the J gene TRBJ1-2; no clear D gene. This CDR3 spans 12 amino acids. Germline V gene lookup returns CDR1 SEHNR and CDR2 FQNEAQ (reference sequence). Between the trimmed V and J ends, which lost 5 bases and 8 bases, there was a span of 12 bases. CDR3 residues: CASSTLAAGYTF. The CDR3 DNA is TGTGCCAGCAGCACCTTGGCTGCCGGCTACACCTTC.

The rearrangement links TRBV7-9 to TRBJ2-3; 10 bases agree with TRBD1. CDR1 and CDR2 from the germline V gene are SEHNR and FQNEAQ (reference sequence). This CDR3 is 16 amino acids long. The J segment lost 2 bases and the V segment lost 5 bases, leaving 7 bases of the junction unmatched. For the CDR3, the DNA is TGTGCCAGCAGCCGCCCGACAGGGGGCGACACAGATACGCAGTATTTT. This translates into CASSRPTGGDTDTQYF.

The genes are TRBV21-1 and TRBJ2-2; the table's D call, TRBD2, was not checked against the DNA. TRBV21-1 represents a pseudogene. The CDR3 runs 16 residues. The CDR3 nucleotides are TGTGCCAGCAGCAAAGGACGGGACTTGGGCACCGGGGAGCTGTTTTTT. As protein: CASSKGRDLGTGELFF.

The V call is TRBV12-3 or TRBV12-4, the J call TRBJ2-3, with D tentatively TRBD1 (5 bases). V lost 6 bases and J 5 bases, leaving 15 bases between the germline ends. The CDR3 contains 14 residues. The CDR3 sequence is CASSPLRVGDTQYF. CDR3 DNA: TGTGCCAGCAGCCCCCTCAGGGTTGGAGATACGCAGTATTTT.

V and J are TRBV15 and TRBJ2-2, with 10 nucleotides matching TRBD2. CDR1 and CDR2 from the germline V gene are LNHNV and YYDKDF (reference sequence). J was trimmed by 1 base and V by 5 bases; bases with no gene match: 1. The CDR3 is made up of 15 amino acids. CDR3 in DNA: TGTGCCACCAGCGGGACTAGCGAGAACACCGGGGAGCTGTTTTTT. Its translation is CATSGTSENTGELFF.

This clonotype has only a few counts. The chain combines TRBV6-1 with TRBJ2-7; perhaps TRBD1 as D (6 bases). The CDR3 sequence is 14 residues long. V dropped 6 bases and J dropped 0 bases, with 12 bases sitting between them. In germline, CDR1 is MNHNS, CDR2 SASEGT. The CDR3 nucleotides are TGTGCCAGCAGGGGGACAATAGTCTCCTACGAGCAGTACTTC. Residues: CASRGTIVSYEQYF.